The sequence of this T cell receptor (beta chain) was determined in a study of T cell responses to AZD1222 COVID-19 vaccine. Study conclusions and caveats: The study identified only a handful of AZD1222 recipients as seropositive at baseline.

Trimming took 1 base from V and 5 from J, leaving 6 bases between them. Germline CDR1 LGHDT, CDR2 YNNKEL (reference sequence). The CDR3 is 12 residues long. The data were produced by immunoSEQ multiplex PCR, yet TCRdb's version contains in-frame clones alone and is incomplete. The sample includes some 130,000 clones, over 85% of them seen just once. A remark on this clone: The antigen is undetermined.

The clonotype was recovered from an adult in good health. This sequence joins TRBV3-1 (or the pseudogene TRBV3-2) and TRBJ2-7; the D is unclear. This specimen was peripheral blood, taken on day 0 of AZD1222 vaccination. CDR3 sequence reads: CASSQVEDEQYF. The CDR3 region has the DNA TGTGCCAGCAGCCAAGTCGAAGACGAGCAGTACTTC.